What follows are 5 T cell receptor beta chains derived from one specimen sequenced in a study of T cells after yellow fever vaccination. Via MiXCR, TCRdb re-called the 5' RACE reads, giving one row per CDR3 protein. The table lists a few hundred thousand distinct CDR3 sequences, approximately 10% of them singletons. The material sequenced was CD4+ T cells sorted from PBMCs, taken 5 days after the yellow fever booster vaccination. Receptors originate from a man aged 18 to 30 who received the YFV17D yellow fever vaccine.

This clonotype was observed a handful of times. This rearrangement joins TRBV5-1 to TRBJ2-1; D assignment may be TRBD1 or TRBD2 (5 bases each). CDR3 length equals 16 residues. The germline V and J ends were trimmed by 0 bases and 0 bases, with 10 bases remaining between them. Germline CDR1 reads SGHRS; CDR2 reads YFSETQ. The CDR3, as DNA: TGCGCCAGCAGCTTGGTATCAGGGAGCTCCTACAATGAGCAGTTCTTC. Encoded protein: CASSLVSGSSYNEQFF. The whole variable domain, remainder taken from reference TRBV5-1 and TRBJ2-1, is KAGVTQTPRYLIKTRGQQVTLSCSPISGHRSVSWYQQTPGQGLQFLFEYFSETQRNKGNFPGRFSGRQFSNSRSEMNVSTLELGDSALYLCASSLVSGSSYNEQFFGPGTRLTVL.

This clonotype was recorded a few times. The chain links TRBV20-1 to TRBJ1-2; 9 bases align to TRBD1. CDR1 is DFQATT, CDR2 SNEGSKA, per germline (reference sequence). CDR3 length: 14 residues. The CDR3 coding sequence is TGCGGAAGTGCAGGGACAGGGAATAACTATGGCTACACCTTC. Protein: CGSAGTGNNYGYTF.

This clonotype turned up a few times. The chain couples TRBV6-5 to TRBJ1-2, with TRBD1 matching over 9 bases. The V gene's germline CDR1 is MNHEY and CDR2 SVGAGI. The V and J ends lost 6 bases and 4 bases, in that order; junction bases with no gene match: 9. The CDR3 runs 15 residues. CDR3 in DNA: TGTGCCAGCAGGTCCGACAGGGGGGACACCTATGGCTACACCTTC. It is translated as CASRSDRGDTYGYTF.

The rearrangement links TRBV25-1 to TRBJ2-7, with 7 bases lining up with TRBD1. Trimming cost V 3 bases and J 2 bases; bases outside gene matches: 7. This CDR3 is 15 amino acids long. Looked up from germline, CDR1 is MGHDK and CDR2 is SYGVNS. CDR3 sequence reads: CASSDVQGFTYEQYF. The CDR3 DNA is TGTGCCAGCAGTGACGTACAGGGGTTTACCTACGAGCAGTACTTC.

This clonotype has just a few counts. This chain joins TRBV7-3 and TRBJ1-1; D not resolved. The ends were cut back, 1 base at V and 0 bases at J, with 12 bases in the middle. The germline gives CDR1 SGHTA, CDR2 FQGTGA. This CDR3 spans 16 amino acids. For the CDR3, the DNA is TGTGCCAGCAGCTTAAGTGGGTCAGCAATGAACACTGAAGCTTTCTTT. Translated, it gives CASSLSGSAMNTEAFF.